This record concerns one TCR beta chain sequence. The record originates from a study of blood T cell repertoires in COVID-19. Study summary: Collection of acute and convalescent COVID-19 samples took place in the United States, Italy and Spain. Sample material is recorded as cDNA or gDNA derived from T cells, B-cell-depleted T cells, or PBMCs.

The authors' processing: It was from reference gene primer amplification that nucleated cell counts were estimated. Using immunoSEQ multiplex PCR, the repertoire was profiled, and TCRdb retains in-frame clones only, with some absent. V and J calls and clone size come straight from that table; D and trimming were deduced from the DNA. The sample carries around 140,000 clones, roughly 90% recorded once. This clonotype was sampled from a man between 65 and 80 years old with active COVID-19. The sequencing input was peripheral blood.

CDR3 bases: TGTGCCAGCAGGCGGGACAGCTTAGAGACCCAGTACTTC. It specifies CASRRDSLETQYF. The V and J genes are TRBV5-5 and TRBJ2-5, with TRBD1 as a possible D gene (7 bases). Germline lookup yields CDR1 SGHKS and CDR2 YYEKEE (reference sequence). Trimming cost V 5 bases and J 4 bases, with 12 bases left between them. The CDR3 has 13 amino acids. The full variable domain, completed using reference TRBV5-5 and TRBJ2-5, is DAGVTQSPTHLIKTRGQQVTLRCSPISGHKSVSWYQQVLGQGPQFIFQYYEKEERGRGNFPDRFSARQFPNYSSELNVNALLLGDSALYLCASRRDSLETQYFGPGTRLLVL.